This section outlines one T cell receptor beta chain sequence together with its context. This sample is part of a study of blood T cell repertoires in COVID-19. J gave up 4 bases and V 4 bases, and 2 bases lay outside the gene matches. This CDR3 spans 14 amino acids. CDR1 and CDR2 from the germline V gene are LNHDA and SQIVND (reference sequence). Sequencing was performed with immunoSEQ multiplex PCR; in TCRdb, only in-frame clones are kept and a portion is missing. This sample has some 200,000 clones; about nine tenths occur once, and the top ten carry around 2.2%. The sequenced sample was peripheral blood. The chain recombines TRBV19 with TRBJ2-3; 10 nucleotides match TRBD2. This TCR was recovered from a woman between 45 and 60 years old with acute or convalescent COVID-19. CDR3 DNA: TGTGCCAGTAGTACTAGCGGGAGTCCAGATACGCAGTATTTT. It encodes CASSTSGSPDTQYF.